The 24 T cell receptor beta chains below all came from one sample that was sequenced in a study of T cells in Graves' hyperthyroidism and ophthalmopathy. Researchers amplified the TCR beta CDR3 regions from RNA transcripts. The HTBI set primed first-round TCR CDR3 RT-PCR. TCRdb re-called the multiplex PCR reads with MiXCR, one entry per CDR3 protein. This sample has around 610,000 distinct CDR3 sequences; roughly 14% occur once, and the top ten carry 4% to 5.5%. The specimen sequenced was blood. These receptors were collected from a middle-aged woman with Graves' ophthalmopathy.

The rearrangement links TRBV4-1 to TRBJ2-3; D gene unclear. The CDR3 extends over 14 amino acids. Looked up from germline, CDR1 is MGHRA and CDR2 is YSYEKL. Trimming pared 1 base from V and 3 bases from J, leaving 8 bases between. The CDR3 loop is CASSQGPATDTQYF. The CDR3 DNA follows: TGCGCCAGCAGCCAAGGGCCAGCAACAGATACGCAGTATTTT.

Comment on this clonotype: A much larger clone lies one base from this, so it may be a read error. The chain uses TRBV5-1 and TRBJ2-2; the D gene could be TRBD1 or TRBD2 (5 bases each). Germline values: CDR1 SGHRS, CDR2 YFSETQ. The V end lost 1 base, the J end lost 4 bases, and 11 bases lay between the germline ends. This CDR3 spans 15 amino acids. The CDR3 loop reads CASSLSPGSTGELFF. The CDR3, as DNA: TGCGCCAGCAGCTTGTCCCCAGGGAGCACCGGGGAGCTGTTTTTT.

This clonotype was recorded a few times. CDR3 loop: CSARSWTSGVTGELFF. The CDR3 region has the DNA TGCAGTGCTAGATCGTGGACTAGCGGGGTCACCGGGGAGCTGTTTTTT. This chain joins TRBV20-1 and TRBJ2-2; the match to TRBD2 covers 12 bases. The CDR3 runs 16 residues. Germline V gene sequence: CDR1 DFQATT, CDR2 SNEGSKA (reference sequence). V was pared by 2 bases and J by 4 bases, with 5 bases of the junction left unmatched.

This sequence joins TRBV7-2 and TRBJ2-5; 8 nucleotides align to TRBD2. V lost 4 bases and J lost 5; bases outside the gene matches: 6. Germline-derived CDR1 and CDR2 are SGHTA and FQGNSA. The CDR3 spans 14 residues. The CDR3: CASSSPPGGETQYF. CDR3 coding DNA: TGTGCCAGCAGCTCGCCCCCGGGAGGGGAGACCCAGTACTTC.

This clonotype was seen ten or more times. This CDR3 reads CASSIRVVLGLNTEAFF. Written as DNA, the CDR3 is TGTGCCAGTAGTATTAGGGTAGTGCTGGGTTTGAACACTGAAGCTTTCTTT. The V and J genes are TRBV19 and TRBJ1-1; no clear D. Trimming left V 3 bases short and J 0 bases short, with 17 bases between. The CDR3 totals 17 residues. Germline-derived CDR1 and CDR2 are LNHDA and SQIVND (reference sequence).

The V and J genes are TRBV28 and TRBJ2-5; 9 bases are shared with TRBD1. CDR1 is MDHEN and CDR2 is SYDVKM in the germline V gene. The V segment lost 10 bases and the J segment 7 bases; nucleotides outside the gene matches: 13. There are 14 residues in the CDR3. The DNA for the CDR3 is TGTGCCACGCTGCCCGGGACAGGGTTGGGGACCCAGTACTTC. Protein: CATLPGTGLGTQYF.

This chain links TRBV15 with TRBJ2-5, with D possibly being TRBD2 (6 bases). Trimming took 1 base from V and 5 from J, leaving 14 bases between them. Looked up from germline, CDR1 is LNHNV and CDR2 is YYDKDF (reference sequence). The CDR3 totals 15 residues. For the CDR3, the DNA is TGTGCCACCAGCAGAGGGTTGGGGGGAGTGGAGACCCAGTACTTC. Translation gives CATSRGLGGVETQYF.

This clonotype was counted ten times or more. The chain employs TRBV7-8 and TRBJ2-7; 7 bases are shared with TRBD1. This CDR3 comprises 12 residues. Germline lookup yields CDR1 SGHVS and CDR2 FQNEAQ. V lost 7 bases, J lost 6 bases, and 6 bases stayed unmatched. The CDR3 sequence: CASTDRVVEQYF. DNA of the CDR3: TGTGCCAGCACTGACAGGGTTGTCGAGCAGTACTTC.

This clonotype was counted many times. The rearrangement links TRBV28 to TRBJ2-7; 8 bases line up with TRBD1. With 5 bases clipped from V and 3 bases from J, the junction kept 9 bases outside the gene matches. The V gene's germline CDR1 is MDHEN and CDR2 SYDVKM. The length of the CDR3 is 15 residues. The CDR3, as DNA: TGTGCCAGCAGTCCCCTCAGGGGGCTCCTCTACGAGCAGTACTTC. As protein: CASSPLRGLLYEQYF.

A few counts support this clonotype. The chain is built from TRBV6-5 and TRBJ1-5; 9 positions match TRBD1. Germline CDR1 is MNHEY and CDR2 is SVGAGI. The trim removed 1 base at V and 7 bases at J, leaving 2 bases unmatched. There are 14 residues in the CDR3. The CDR3 DNA follows: TGTGCCAGCAGTTACTACAGGGGGCGGCAGCCCCAGCATTTT. The encoded protein is CASSYYRGRQPQHF.

There are a few counts of this clonotype. The chain links TRBV11-1 to TRBJ2-7, with 8 nucleotides matching TRBD1. The germline V gene encodes CDR1 SGHAT and CDR2 FQDESV (reference sequence). This CDR3 has 17 residues. V was pared by 7 bases and J by 0 bases, with 14 bases of the junction left unmatched. The CDR3 loop is CASTLGFRQGISYEQYF. DNA for the CDR3: TGTGCCAGCACCTTGGGGTTCCGACAGGGGATCTCCTACGAGCAGTACTTC.

This clonotype was detected ten times or more. The chain uses TRBV6-5 and TRBJ2-2; possibly TRBD1 for D (6 bases). Germline V gene sequence: CDR1 MNHEY, CDR2 SVGAGI. Deletions cut 4 bases from V and 2 bases from J, with 14 bases between. This CDR3 is built from 16 residues. CDR3 nucleotide sequence: TGTGCCAGCAGTTCATATCAGGGGTTTAACACCGGGGAGCTGTTTTTT. This codes for CASSSYQGFNTGELFF.

The rearrangement links TRBV5-4 to TRBJ2-3; D is unclear. Germline V gives CDR1 SGHNT, CDR2 YYREEE (reference sequence). This CDR3 has 12 residues. V was trimmed by 9 bases and J by 0 bases, leaving 8 bases between them. The CDR3 spells CAILSSTDTQYF. The CDR3 DNA follows: TGTGCCATACTCTCTAGCACAGATACGCAGTATTTT.

This clonotype was counted many times. The chain joins TRBV12-3 or TRBV12-4 to TRBJ2-2; TRBD2 aligns across 14 bases. This CDR3 contains 15 residues. V dropped 7 bases and J dropped 6; count of bases not matched to a gene: 4. The CDR3 here is CASIPGLAGAGELFF. Here the CDR3 DNA reads TGTGCCAGCATTCCGGGACTAGCGGGAGCCGGGGAGCTGTTTTTT.

This clonotype was recorded at least ten times. The J gene is TRBJ1-2, the V gene TRBV19, with 11 bases lining up with TRBD1. Germline CDR1 reads LNHDA; CDR2 reads SQIVND (reference sequence). J lost 7 bases, V lost 8 bases, and 9 bases had no gene match. CDR3 size: 14 residues. This CDR3 is CASAHSGTGGGYTF. CDR3 coding DNA: TGTGCCAGTGCGCATTCCGGGACAGGGGGTGGCTACACCTTC.

The chain's CDR3 is CASSPEANYGYTF. In DNA form, the CDR3 reads TGTGCCAGCAGCCCAGAGGCTAACTATGGCTACACCTTC. V is TRBV7-2 and J is TRBJ1-2, with unresolved D. Germline assignment: CDR1 SGHTA and CDR2 FQGNSA. V dropped 5 bases and J dropped 0 bases, with 7 bases sitting between them. The length of the CDR3 is 13 residues.

The CDR3 here is CASRRGSNTEAFF. CDR3 DNA: TGTGCCAGCCGTAGGGGATCGAACACTGAAGCTTTCTTT. The chain employs TRBV6-1 and TRBJ1-1; TRBD1 is a possible D gene (5 bases). V was trimmed by 8 bases and J by 1 base, leaving 11 bases between them. Per germline, CDR1 MNHNS and CDR2 SASEGT. This CDR3 region has 13 residues.

CDR3 in DNA: TGTGCCATCAGGTCGGACACGGGGAGGGAGACCCAGTACTTC. It yields the protein CAIRSDTGRETQYF. The chain links TRBV10-3 to TRBJ2-5; possible D gene TRBD2, 6 bases. Germline V gene data show CDR1 as ENHRY and CDR2 as SYGVKD. V was cut by 6 bases and J by 5 bases, with 16 bases left in between. The CDR3 totals 14 residues.

Notes on this clonotype: A much larger clone differs by one base, so this may be a read error. The rearrangement links TRBV27 to TRBJ2-7; D remains ambiguous. V was clipped by 3 bases and J by 0 bases, with 6 bases between them. Germline loops: CDR1 MNHEY, CDR2 SMNVEV (reference sequence). This CDR3 is 13 amino acids long. The DNA of the CDR3 is TGTGCCAGCAGTTTGACAAACTCCTACGAGCAGTACTTC. As protein: CASSLTNSYEQYF.

This clonotype was observed at least ten times. The genes are TRBV6-5 and TRBJ1-2; D is unresolved. Per germline, CDR1 MNHEY and CDR2 SVGAGI. Trimming took 0 bases from V and 8 from J, leaving 16 bases between them. The CDR3 covers 15 residues. The CDR3 here is CASSYSVSGLLGYTF. In nucleotides, the CDR3 is TGTGCCAGCAGTTACTCGGTCTCAGGCCTCTTAGGCTACACCTTC.

This clonotype was counted many times. The chain uses TRBV30 and TRBJ2-7, with D possibly matching TRBD2 (8 bases). Trimming shortened V by 2 bases and J by 7 bases, and 15 bases separated the two germline ends. CDR3 length: 13 residues. Germline CDR1 reads GTSNPN; CDR2 reads SVGIG (reference sequence). DNA for the CDR3: TGTGCCTGGAGTCCGGGAGGGGGCCGGGAGCAGTACTTC. Translation: CAWSPGGGREQYF.

This clonotype was observed at least ten times. The genes are TRBV20-1 and TRBJ2-2; D possibly corresponds to TRBD2 (5 bases). V lost 3 bases to trimming and J lost 6 bases, with 17 bases between them. Per germline, CDR1 DFQATT and CDR2 SNEGSKA (reference sequence). The CDR3 runs 15 residues. In DNA form, the CDR3 reads TGCAGTGCTAGGGGTACGCTGGGAGTAGCCGGGGAGCTGTTTTTT. This translates into CSARGTLGVAGELFF.

The chain employs TRBV29-1 and TRBJ2-5; 11 bases are a match to TRBD2. The length of the CDR3 is 16 residues. CDR1 SQVTM and CDR2 ANQGSEA come from the germline V gene. Trimming cost V 1 base and J 1 base; bases outside gene matches: 5. CDR3 sequence reads: CSVEGVSGRAQETQYF. The CDR3 DNA sequence: TGCAGCGTTGAAGGGGTTAGCGGGAGGGCCCAAGAGACCCAGTACTTC.

In its sample, this clonotype was seen many times. The chain links TRBV19 to TRBJ1-2; no definite D call. This CDR3 has 14 amino acids. Germline V gives CDR1 LNHDA, CDR2 SQIVND (reference sequence). V was trimmed by 3 bases and J by 7 bases, leaving 15 bases between them. DNA for the CDR3: TGTGCCAGTAGTATTTTTAACGACCGTCTTGGCTACACCTTC. This sequence encodes CASSIFNDRLGYTF.